This TCR beta chain was sequenced during a study of T cells in Graves' hyperthyroidism and ophthalmopathy. Amplification of TCR beta CDR3 regions used RNA as the template. First-round RT-PCR targeting the TCR CDR3 was performed with the HTBI primer set. TCRdb processed the multiplex PCR reads anew with MiXCR; each CDR3 protein has one entry. The data hold around 570,000 distinct CDR3 sequences, with just under 20% observed a single time. A word on this clonotype: The antigen remains undetermined.

Study-level results: Most thyroid-expanded clonotypes above 0.001 were also found in blood.

Germline assignment: CDR1 DFQATT and CDR2 SNEGSKA (reference sequence). This CDR3 is 13 amino acids long. The J segment lost 9 bases and the V segment lost 6 bases, leaving 9 bases of the junction unmatched. The rearrangement joins TRBV20-1 to TRBJ2-7; 12 bases match TRBD1. This receptor was identified in a man aged 35 to 55 with Graves' ophthalmopathy. Sequencing was performed on blood. CDR3 nucleotide sequence: TGCAGTGCCTCGGGACAGGGGGCGACGGGGCAGTACTTC. Its protein product is CSASGQGATGQYF.